This TCR beta chain is from a study of T cell responses to AZD1222 COVID-19 vaccine. Study-wide background: The analysis combined second doses at about 4 or about 12 weeks.

About this clone itself: The antigen is unknown.

Study observations and caveats: Donors in the cohort were predominantly white British and more often female, and clonal diversity was possibly underestimated. Repertoire collection took place solely once the T cell response had peaked. Baseline seropositivity characterized only a handful of AZD1222 recipients.

Profiled with immunoSEQ multiplex PCR; TCRdb holds only in-frame clones, not every one. The sample shows about 160,000 clones, around 90% of them seen only once. Trimming took 5 bases from V and 1 from J; bases not matched to a gene: 7. The CDR3 has 15 residues. From germline, CDR1 is SGHNT and CDR2 YYREEE (reference sequence). The chain links TRBV5-4 to TRBJ2-7, with TRBD1 matching over 9 bases. Sequences were derived from peripheral blood, sampled on day 0 of AZD1222 vaccination. The clonotype was recovered from an adult in good health. Here the CDR3 DNA reads TGTGCCAGCAGTAACCGGGACAGGGCGTCCTACGAGCAGTACTTC. Translation: CASSNRDRASYEQYF.